Detailed here is one TCR beta chain. Its antigen is unknown. This sequence may be a read error, since a much larger clone differs from it by one base. These data originate in a study of blood T cells in healthy people across ages. Study-wide results and limits: Estimated diversity, derived from one million T cells, was regarded as an underestimate.

The CDR3 runs 15 residues. CDR1 is SEHNR and CDR2 is FQNEAQ in the germline V gene (reference sequence). Trimming took 6 bases from V and 8 from J, leaving 22 bases between them. Then a second PCR, running roughly 7 to 12 cycles, was carried out with a sample-barcoded 5' primer and a J-beta primer mix. A minimum of 2.5 million CDR3-containing paired-end reads was obtained for each sample. TCRdb recomputed calls from the 5' RACE reads with MiXCR, one row per CDR3 protein. Of 1.5 million to 2 million distinct CDR3 sequences in the sample, 40% to 55% were seen once. Sequenced material: blood. The chain links TRBV7-9 to TRBJ1-2; D gene uncertain. This clonotype was obtained from a middle-aged woman in good health. In DNA, the CDR3 is TGTGCCAGCAGTCATCAGCGAGGCCAAGGGATGGGCTACACCTTC. Encoded protein: CASSHQRGQGMGYTF.